Listed below are T cell receptor beta chains from one sample, sequenced in a study of metastatic and nonmetastatic thyroid tumors. TCRdb reprocessed the PCR reads using MiXCR. Of about 16,000 clones in the sample, approximately 14% were seen once. Sequencing input: blood. Source of these receptors: a female donor with papillary thyroid cancer or a benign thyroid nodule (not recorded which). Some clones in this sample may be carry-over from other donors' samples. The CDR3 runs from the conserved cysteine through the conserved F or W. A D gene is named only where the DNA matches it firmly. Where a row states a size, it is once, few, many or the class of an expanded clone; other rows omit it.

V gene	D gene	clone size	J gene	CDR3 protein	CDR3 DNA
TRBV5-1	TRBD1	many	TRBJ2-7	CASSPLGTADEQYF	TGCGCCAGCAGCCCCTTGGGGACAGCGGACGAGCAGTACTTC
TRBV30	TRBD1	-	TRBJ1-2	CAWSRQGKGTGTF	TGTGCCTGGAGTCGACAGGGAAAGGGGACTGGAACCTTC
TRBV28	-	many	TRBJ1-1	CASSFKSSWNTEAFF	TGTGCCAGCAGTTTTAAAAGTAGCTGGAACACTGAAGCTTTCTTT
TRBV2	TRBD2	many	TRBJ2-7	CASSVSGDGYEQYF	TGTGCCAGCAGTGTTAGCGGGGATGGCTACGAGCAGTACTTC
TRBV20-1	-	many	TRBJ1-1	CSAQKRNTEAFF	TGCAGTGCCCAGAAGAGGAACACTGAAGCTTTCTTT
TRBV9	-	many	TRBJ2-2	CASSVARGRAGELFF	TGTGCCAGCAGCGTAGCGAGGGGTCGAGCCGGGGAGCTGTTTTTT
TRBV13	TRBD1	-	TRBJ2-7	CASSSDTGQGTYEQYF	TGTGCCAGCAGCTCCGACACGGGACAGGGCACCTACGAGCAGTACTTC
TRBV12-3/TRBV12-4	TRBD2	many	TRBJ2-5	CASSLRLAGGQETQYF	TGTGCCAGCAGTTTAAGACTAGCGGGGGGACAAGAGACCCAGTACTTC
TRBV18	-	many	TRBJ1-2	CASSLTTPSQQLYGYTF	TGTGCCAGCTCACTCACCACCCCATCACAGCAACTTTATGGCTACACCTTC
TRBV4-2	TRBD2	many	TRBJ2-3	CASSQGRGGREEGTQYF	TGTGCCAGCAGCCAAGGGCGTGGCGGGAGAGAGGAGGGTACGCAGTATTTT